The rows below give T cell receptor beta chains drawn from one sample of a study of shared clonotypes between healthy human individuals. Clones were read by immunoSEQ multiplex PCR, and TCRdb kept only the in-frame ones, dropping some. The sample records millions of clones, about 95% being singletons. Sequenced material: naive CD8+ T cells sorted from blood. These receptors all come from a man aged 18 to 29 in good health. The CDR3 runs from the conserved cysteine through the conserved F or W. A D gene is named only where the DNA matches it firmly. Size is stated for part of the rows, as once, few or many counts, or as a class when the clone is expanded.

d_call	v_call	j_call	clone_size	cdr3_aa	cdr3_nt
.	TRBV28	TRBJ2-1	.	CASSLGGINEQFF	TGTGCCAGCAGTTTGGGTGGGATCAATGAGCAGTTCTTC
.	TRBV27	TRBJ1-2	.	CASSLFFSAGEDYGYTF	TGTGCCAGCAGTTTATTCTTTTCGGCAGGGGAGGATTATGGCTACACCTTC
.	TRBV5-6	TRBJ1-1	.	CASSPETGPAENTEAFF	TGTGCCAGCAGTCCGGAAACAGGGCCGGCGGAGAACACTGAAGCTTTCTTT
TRBD1	TRBV5-5	TRBJ1-3	.	CASSITGESGNTIYF	TGTGCCAGCAGCATTACAGGGGAGTCGGGAAACACCATATATTTT
TRBD1	TRBV2	TRBJ2-3	.	CASIPRTGMTDTQYF	TGTGCCAGCATTCCCCGGACAGGAATGACAGATACGCAGTATTTT
TRBD1	TRBV6-1	TRBJ2-1	.	CASSETKGATYNEQFF	TGTGCCAGCAGTGAAACGAAGGGGGCTACCTACAATGAGCAGTTCTTC
.	TRBV25-1	TRBJ2-3	.	CASSELGGRSTDTQYF	TGTGCCAGCAGTGAATTGGGGGGGCGCAGCACAGATACGCAGTATTTT
TRBD1	TRBV15	TRBJ1-1	.	CATSRDGGQGWPEAFF	TGTGCCACCAGCAGAGATGGAGGACAGGGTTGGCCTGAAGCTTTCTTT
TRBD2	TRBV7-9	TRBJ2-1	.	CASSPPAGDNEQFF	TGTGCCAGCAGCCCCCCAGCGGGGGATAATGAGCAGTTCTTC
TRBD2	TRBV10-3	TRBJ2-7	.	CAISESASGSYEQYF	TGTGCCATCAGTGAGTCGGCTAGCGGGTCCTACGAGCAGTACTTC
TRBD1	TRBV2	TRBJ2-7	.	CASSRTGAYEQYF	TGTGCCAGCAGTAGGACAGGCGCCTACGAGCAGTACTTC
.	TRBV4-1	TRBJ1-1	.	CASSQGEGAEAFF	TGCGCCAGCAGCCAAGGGGAAGGGGCTGAAGCTTTCTTT
TRBD1	TRBV4-3	TRBJ1-2	.	CASSQDRGNYGYTF	TGCGCCAGCAGCCAAGACAGGGGGAACTATGGCTACACCTTC
.	TRBV7-8	TRBJ1-3	.	CASSFGQGMVYF	TGTGCCAGCAGCTTCGGGCAGGGCATGGTATATTTT
TRBD1	TRBV30	TRBJ2-7	.	CAWSVQGVEQYF	TGTGCCTGGAGTGTACAGGGGGTTGAGCAGTACTTC
.	TRBV11-1	TRBJ2-1	.	CASSYVGSYNEQFF	TGTGCCAGCAGCTATGTGGGTTCCTACAATGAGCAGTTCTTC
.	TRBV6-1	TRBJ1-5	.	CASSEERVGQPQHF	TGTGCCAGCAGTGAGGAACGGGTGGGTCAGCCCCAGCATTTT
.	TRBV30	TRBJ2-7	.	CAVQKEGIYEQYF	TGTGCCGTACAAAAGGAGGGGATCTACGAGCAGTACTTC
.	TRBV2	TRBJ2-1	once	CASSDRTFNEQFF	TGTGCCAGCAGTGATAGGACTTTTAATGAGCAGTTCTTC
.	TRBV4-1	TRBJ1-5	.	CASSQQPGPLGPQHF	TGCGCCAGCAGCCAACAACCGGGACCCCTGGGGCCCCAGCATTTT
.	TRBV4-1	TRBJ2-3	once	CASSQEAPTDTQYF	TGCGCCAGCAGCCAAGAAGCCCCCACAGATACGCAGTATTTT
TRBD2	TRBV4-3	TRBJ2-2	once	CASSQDWASGENTGELFF	TGCGCCAGCAGCCAAGATTGGGCTAGCGGGGAGAACACCGGGGAGCTGTTTTTT
.	TRBV5-1	TRBJ2-7	.	CASRLGVGYEQYF	TGCGCCAGCAGACTCGGGGTTGGCTACGAGCAGTACTTC
TRBD1	TRBV4-3	TRBJ2-7	.	CASSPDGQGSSYEQYF	TGCGCCAGCAGCCCAGATGGACAGGGGAGCTCCTACGAGCAGTACTTC
.	TRBV19	TRBJ2-5	.	CARKETQYF	TGTGCCAGGAAAGAGACCCAGTACTTC
.	TRBV5-4	TRBJ2-3	.	CASTRPPADTQYF	TGTGCCAGCACCAGGCCCCCGGCAGATACGCAGTATTTT
TRBD1	TRBV13	TRBJ1-4	.	CASSQGATNEKLFF	TGTGCCAGCAGCCAGGGGGCAACTAATGAAAAACTGTTTTTT
TRBD1	TRBV27	TRBJ2-3	.	CASRQVGTGTDTQYF	TGTGCCAGCAGACAAGTGGGGACAGGCACAGATACGCAGTATTTT
TRBD1	TRBV28	TRBJ2-1	.	CASSLQGTGGHEQFF	TGTGCCAGCAGTTTACAAGGGACAGGAGGTCATGAGCAGTTCTTC
.	TRBV7-2	TRBJ1-2	.	CASSLGVGYGYTF	TGTGCCAGCAGCCTAGGGGTCGGCTATGGCTACACCTTC
.	TRBV4-1	TRBJ1-2	.	CASSQERGAIKGYTF	TGCGCCAGCAGCCAAGAACGGGGGGCAATAAAGGGCTACACCTTC
.	TRBV9	TRBJ2-1	.	CASSPGTYNEQFF	TGTGCCAGCAGCCCGGGGACCTACAATGAGCAGTTCTTC
TRBD2	TRBV4-3	TRBJ2-3	.	CASSQSPGLAGTDTQYF	TGCGCCAGCAGCCAGTCTCCGGGACTAGCGGGCACAGATACGCAGTATTTT
.	TRBV25-1	TRBJ2-2	.	CASSPHTGELFF	TGTGCCAGCAGTCCTCACACCGGGGAGCTGTTTTTT
.	TRBV4-1	TRBJ2-7	.	CASSQVLDRSSYEQYF	TGCGCCAGCAGCCAAGTCCTCGACAGGAGCTCCTACGAGCAGTACTTC
.	TRBV6-1	TRBJ1-1	.	CASSGDGYPDEAFF	TGTGCCAGCAGTGGGGACGGATACCCGGACGAAGCTTTCTTT
.	TRBV5-6	TRBJ1-5	.	CASSSGANQPQHF	TGTGCCAGCAGCAGCGGGGCCAATCAGCCCCAGCATTTT
.	TRBV4-1	TRBJ2-5	.	CASSQDGTQYF	TGCGCCAGCAGCCAAGATGGGACCCAGTACTTC